This paragraph reports one TCR beta chain. This specimen comes from a study of blood T cell repertoires in COVID-19. Produced via immunoSEQ multiplex PCR; TCRdb's table is partial and in-frame only. The sample holds roughly 140,000 clones, about nine tenths seen once. Germline V gene sequence: CDR1 SGHRS, CDR2 YFSETQ. Trimming removed 0 bases from V and 2 bases from J; junction bases left unmatched: 6. This CDR3 is built from 16 residues. Sequenced sample: peripheral blood. The TCR was taken from a woman aged 55-69 years with active or convalescent COVID-19. V is TRBV5-1 and J is TRBJ2-3; TRBD1 aligns across 7 bases. The chain's CDR3 is CASSLAGRGTTDTQYF. CDR3 in DNA: TGCGCCAGCAGCTTGGCCGGCAGGGGGACCACAGATACGCAGTATTTT.